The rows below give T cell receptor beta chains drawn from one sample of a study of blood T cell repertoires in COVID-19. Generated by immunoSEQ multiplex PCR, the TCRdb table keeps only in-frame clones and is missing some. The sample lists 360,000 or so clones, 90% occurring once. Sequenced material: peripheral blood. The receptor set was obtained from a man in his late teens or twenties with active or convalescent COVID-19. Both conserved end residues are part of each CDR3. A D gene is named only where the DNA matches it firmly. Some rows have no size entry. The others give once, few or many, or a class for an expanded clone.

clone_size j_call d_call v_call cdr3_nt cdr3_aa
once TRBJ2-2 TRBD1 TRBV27 TGTGCCAGCAGTGGACAGGGGGCGTACACCGGGGAGCTGTTTTTT CASSGQGAYTGELFF
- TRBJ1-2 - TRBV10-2 TGCGCCAGCAGTGATACGAGAGGCTACACCTTC CASSDTRGYTF
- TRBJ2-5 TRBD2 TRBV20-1 TGCAGTGCTAGTCGGCTAGCGGGGGGAGAGACCCAGTACTTC CSASRLAGGETQYF
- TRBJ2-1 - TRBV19 TGTGCCAGTAGTAACGAACCGAGGTCCTACAATGAGCAGTTCTTC CASSNEPRSYNEQFF
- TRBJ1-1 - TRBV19 TGTGCCAGTAGTCAACCGAGGGACAACCCGAACACTGAAGCTTTCTTT CASSQPRDNPNTEAFF
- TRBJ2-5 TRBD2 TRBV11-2 TGTGCCAGCAGCTGGGGGGGGTCACAAGAGACCCAGTACTTC CASSWGGSQETQYF
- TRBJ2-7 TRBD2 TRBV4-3 TGCGCCAGCAGCCCGTCAGAGACTAGCGTTTACTACGAGCAGTACTTC CASSPSETSVYYEQYF
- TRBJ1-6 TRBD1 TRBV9 TGTGCCAGCAGCGGTGCCCCCGGACAGGGGAATTCACCCCTCCACTTT CASSGAPGQGNSPLHF
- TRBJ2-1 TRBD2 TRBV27 TGTGCCAGCAGAAGGACTAGCGGGAGTACCTACAATGAGCAGTTCTTC CASRRTSGSTYNEQFF
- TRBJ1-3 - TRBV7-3 TGTGCCAGCAGCTCGGGCCTAGACAGCTTCAGCTCTGGAAACACCATATATTTT CASSSGLDSFSSGNTIYF
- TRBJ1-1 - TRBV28 TGTGCCAGCAGTCCCCGACGCGGAAAAACAGGGCACACTGAAGCTTTCTTT CASSPRRGKTGHTEAFF
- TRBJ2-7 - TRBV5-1 TGCGCCAGCAGCTCCGTGGTGGGGGCGGATGAGCAGTACTTC CASSSVVGADEQYF
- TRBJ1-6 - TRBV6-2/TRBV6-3 TGTGCCAGCAGTTCCGGTTCACCCCTCCACTTT CASSSGSPLHF
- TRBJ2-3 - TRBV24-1 TGTGCCACCAGTGATTTCGGCGGCTCTGTGGATACGCAGTATTTT CATSDFGGSVDTQYF
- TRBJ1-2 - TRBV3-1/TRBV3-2 TGTGCCAGCAGCCAAGACGGCGTTGACAGGACGGTATATGGCTACACCTTC CASSQDGVDRTVYGYTF
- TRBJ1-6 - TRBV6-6 TGTGCCAGCAGCCAAGGACAGTCTCGAGTTAATTCACCCCTCCACTTT CASSQGQSRVNSPLHF
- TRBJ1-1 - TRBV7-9 TGTGCCAGCAGCCAAATTAACCCAGCGGCTGAAGCTTTCTTT CASSQINPAAEAFF
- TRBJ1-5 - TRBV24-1 TGTGCCACCAGTGACATCGACAAGAATCAGCCCCAGCATTTT CATSDIDKNQPQHF
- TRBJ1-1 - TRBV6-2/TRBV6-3 TGTGCCAGCAGCCGTCAGGCTGAAGCTTTCTTT CASSRQAEAFF
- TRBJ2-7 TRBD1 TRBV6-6 TGTGCCAGCAGTTTCCTACAGGGGGCTAAGGGAGGCGAGCAGTACTTC CASSFLQGAKGGEQYF
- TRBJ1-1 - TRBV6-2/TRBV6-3 TGTGCCAGCAGTTACTCGGCAACAACGAACACTGAAGCTTTCTTT CASSYSATTNTEAFF
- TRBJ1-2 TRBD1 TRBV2 TGTGCCAGCAGTGAGGTCACAGGGGGGCTTAGCTATGGCTACACCTTC CASSEVTGGLSYGYTF
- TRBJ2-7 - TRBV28 TGTGCCAGCACGGCCGGGTCCTACGAGCAGTACTTC CASTAGSYEQYF
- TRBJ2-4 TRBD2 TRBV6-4 TGTGCCAGCAGTGAGGTAGCGGGAGGGCAAAACATTCAGTACTTC CASSEVAGGQNIQYF
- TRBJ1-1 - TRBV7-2 TGTGCCAGCAGCTTACAGGGAAGGGCGGTGAACACTGAAGCTTTCTTT CASSLQGRAVNTEAFF
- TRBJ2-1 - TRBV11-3 TGTGCCAGCAGCCCATCTCCTGGGCGCAATGAGCAGTTCTTC CASSPSPGRNEQFF
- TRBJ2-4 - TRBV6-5 TGTGCCAGCAGTTACGCGGGGAGGGGGAACATTCAGTACTTC CASSYAGRGNIQYF
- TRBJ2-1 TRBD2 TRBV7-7 TGTGCTAGCAGCTCCACTACTAGCGGGAGATTGAATGAGCAGTTCTTC CASSSTTSGRLNEQFF
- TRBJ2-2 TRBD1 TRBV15 TGTGCCACCAGCAGAGAAATCGCGCAGGGGGCCTCCGGGGAGCTGTTTTTT CATSREIAQGASGELFF
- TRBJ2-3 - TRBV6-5 TGTGCCAGCACCACAACCAGCACAGATACGCAGTATTTT CASTTTSTDTQYF
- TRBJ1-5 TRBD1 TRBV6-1 TGTGCCGGAGGACAGGGGCATCAGCCCCAGCATTTT CAGGQGHQPQHF
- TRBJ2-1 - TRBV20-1 TGCAGTGGCTATGGGGGCCGTTGGCAGTTCTTC CSGYGGRWQFF
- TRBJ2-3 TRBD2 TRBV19 TGTGCCAGTAGTAGGACTAGCGGGATGTTAAAGTTGGGTACGCAGTATTTT CASSRTSGMLKLGTQYF
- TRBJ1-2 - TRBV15 TGTGCCACCAGCATGGGGGGGTGGAGCTATGGCTACACCTTC CATSMGGWSYGYTF
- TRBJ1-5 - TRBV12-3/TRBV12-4 TGTGCCAGCAGCCAGGTGGGTCAGCCCCAGCATTTT CASSQVGQPQHF
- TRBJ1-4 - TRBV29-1 TGCAGCGTTGTGAGGGTTCGGGGAACAGTAACTAATGAAAACCTGTTTTTT CSVVRVRGTVTNENLFF
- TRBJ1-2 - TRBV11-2 TGTGCCAGCAGCTCATCTACAGGTTTCCTTGGCTACACCTTC CASSSSTGFLGYTF
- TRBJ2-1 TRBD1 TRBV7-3 TGTGCCAGCAGCCTTGACAGGGGTTACAATGAGCAGTTCTTC CASSLDRGYNEQFF
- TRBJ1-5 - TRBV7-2 TGTGCCAGCAGCTTAAGGGCAGGGGTCAATCAGCCCCAGCATTTT CASSLRAGVNQPQHF
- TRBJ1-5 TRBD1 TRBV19 TGTGCCAGTAGCCTGGACAGGGAAAGGATTCAGCCCCAGCATTTT CASSLDRERIQPQHF
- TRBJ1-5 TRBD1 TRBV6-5 TGTGCCAGCAGTAGACAGGGGAATCAGCCCCAGCATTTT CASSRQGNQPQHF
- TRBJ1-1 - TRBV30 TGTGCCTGGAGTGTACATCCCACAGTGAACACTGAAGCTTTCTTT CAWSVHPTVNTEAFF
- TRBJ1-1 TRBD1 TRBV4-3 TGCGCCAGCAGCCTAGAACCCCGGGACAGGGGGTCTGAAGCTTTCTTT CASSLEPRDRGSEAFF
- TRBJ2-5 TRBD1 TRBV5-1 TGCGCCAGCAGCTTGGGGGGACAGGGAGAGACCCAGTACTTC CASSLGGQGETQYF
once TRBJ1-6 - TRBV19 TGTGCCAGTAGTCCCGGGGATCGTTCACCCCTCCACTTT CASSPGDRSPLHF
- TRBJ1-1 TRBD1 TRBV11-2 TGTGCCAGCAGCCGATGGACAGGGGGATCCACTGAAGCTTTCTTT CASSRWTGGSTEAFF
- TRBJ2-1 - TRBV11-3 TGTGCCAGCAGCTGGAGCGGGCCGAGCTCCTACAATGAGCAGTTCTTC CASSWSGPSSYNEQFF
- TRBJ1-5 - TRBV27 TGTGCCAGCAGTTTATCAGGGGGACAGCCCCAGCATTTT CASSLSGGQPQHF
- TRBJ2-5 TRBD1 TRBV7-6 TGTGCCAGCAGCTTAACCGGACAGGTTTTAGGGGAGACCCAGTACTTC CASSLTGQVLGETQYF
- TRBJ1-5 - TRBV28 TGTGCCAGCAGAGTTGACAGTAGAGATCAGCCCCAGCATTTT CASRVDSRDQPQHF
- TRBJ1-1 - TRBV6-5 TGTGCCAGCAGTTACTCGAGATTCGCGGATACTGAAGCTTTCTTT CASSYSRFADTEAFF
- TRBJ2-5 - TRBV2 TGTGCCAGCATACTGGCGGGTATACCTCAAGAGACCCAGTACTTC CASILAGIPQETQYF
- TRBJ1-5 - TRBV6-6 TGTGCCATCTCTGGGGGGGTAGGACAGCCCCAGCATTTT CAISGGVGQPQHF
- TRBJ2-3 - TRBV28 TGTGCCAGCACGGAGATACCTCTTAGCACAGATACGCAGTATTTT CASTEIPLSTDTQYF
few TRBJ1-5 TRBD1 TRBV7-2 TGTGCCAGCAGCCCGAGGGTGGCAGGGGGAAAGGGAGCCCAGCATTTT CASSPRVAGGKGAQHF
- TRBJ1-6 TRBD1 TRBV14 TGTGCCAGCACGGAGACAGGGTTGGACTCACCCCTCCACTTT CASTETGLDSPLHF